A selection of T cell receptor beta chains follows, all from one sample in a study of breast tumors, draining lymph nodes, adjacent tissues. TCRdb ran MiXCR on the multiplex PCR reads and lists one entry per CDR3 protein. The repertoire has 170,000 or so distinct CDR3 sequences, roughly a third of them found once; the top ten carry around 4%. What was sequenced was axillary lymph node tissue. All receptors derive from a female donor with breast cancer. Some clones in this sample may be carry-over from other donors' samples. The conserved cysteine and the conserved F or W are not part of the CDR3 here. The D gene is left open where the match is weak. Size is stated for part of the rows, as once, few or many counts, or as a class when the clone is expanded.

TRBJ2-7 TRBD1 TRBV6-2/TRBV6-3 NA ASSYSTGQPFYEQY
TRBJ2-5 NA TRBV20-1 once SASRTDTQS
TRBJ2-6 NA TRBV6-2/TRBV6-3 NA ASSRGLGLSGANVLT
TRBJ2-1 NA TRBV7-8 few ASSLVRFLLGTSPYNEQF
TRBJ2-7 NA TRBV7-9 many ASSLDPGAEQY
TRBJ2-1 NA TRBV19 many ASTSLRGSHNEQF
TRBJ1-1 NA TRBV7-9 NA ASSSPNTEAF
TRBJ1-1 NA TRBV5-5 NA ASSWDLERGAF
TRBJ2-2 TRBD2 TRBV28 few ASTLAGTTGELF
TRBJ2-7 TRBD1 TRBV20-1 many SALIFTGTGRYEQY
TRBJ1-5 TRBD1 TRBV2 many ASSRQGGSNQPQH
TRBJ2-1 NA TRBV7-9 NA ASSSLDGGPYNEQF
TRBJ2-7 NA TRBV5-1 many ASSLVQGWNEQY
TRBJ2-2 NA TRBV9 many ASSVVQFTGELF
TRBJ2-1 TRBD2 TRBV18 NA ASSPPYLAGGTEQF
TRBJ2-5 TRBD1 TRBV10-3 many AISERRDRRGETQY
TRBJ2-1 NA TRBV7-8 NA ASSFWTVLQQF
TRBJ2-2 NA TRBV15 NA ATSRDIRELF
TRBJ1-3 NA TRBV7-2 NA ASSLKVAGGGNTIY
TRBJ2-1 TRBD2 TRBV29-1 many SVEELAGSSYNEQF
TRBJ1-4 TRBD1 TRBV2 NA ASSGAGGNEKPF
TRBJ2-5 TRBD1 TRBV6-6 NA ASSLTGAPGETQY
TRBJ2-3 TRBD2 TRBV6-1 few ASMSGGATDTQY
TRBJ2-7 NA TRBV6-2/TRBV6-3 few ASSYQQATTEQY
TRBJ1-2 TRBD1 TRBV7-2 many ASSLAGDRERMNYGYT
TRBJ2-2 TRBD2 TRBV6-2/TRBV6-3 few ASSPLAGGYTGELF
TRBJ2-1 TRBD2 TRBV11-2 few ASSLDLSTGGGINEQF
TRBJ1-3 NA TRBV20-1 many SASPDSGNTIY
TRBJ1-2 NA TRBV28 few ASSLSLGDYGYT
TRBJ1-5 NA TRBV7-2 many ASSLVRGEGQPQH
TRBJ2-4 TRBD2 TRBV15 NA ATSRDSGLAGGYNIQY
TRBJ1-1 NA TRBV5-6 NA ASSLAMGSEAF
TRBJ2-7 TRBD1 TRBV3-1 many ASSLGRGYEQY
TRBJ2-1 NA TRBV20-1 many SAFKAGNNEQF
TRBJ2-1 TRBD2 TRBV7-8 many ASSLLAGHKHEQF
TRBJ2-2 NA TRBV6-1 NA ASSERGSGELF
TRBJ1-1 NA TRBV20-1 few SAPPVNTEAF
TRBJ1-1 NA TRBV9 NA ASSAWDGPNTEAF
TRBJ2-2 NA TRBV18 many ASSPLTDTGELF
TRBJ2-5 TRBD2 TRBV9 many ASSVDGLAVETQY
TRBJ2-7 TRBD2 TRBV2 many ASNERTSGITSYEQY
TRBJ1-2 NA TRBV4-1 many ASSQAEGNYGYT
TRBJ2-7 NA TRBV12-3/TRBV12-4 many ASSRQSVYEQY
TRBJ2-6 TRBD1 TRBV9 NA ASRDGAGDRGISFSGANVLT
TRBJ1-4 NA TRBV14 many ASSQDNWATNEKLF
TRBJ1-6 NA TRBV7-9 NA ASSSRGLGSSPLH
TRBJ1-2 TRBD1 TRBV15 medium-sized ATSRPRTGKEGYT
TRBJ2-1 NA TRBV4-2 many ASSQYEGGVAGNNEQF